This entry concerns a single T cell receptor (beta chain). The sample comes from a study of shared clonotypes between healthy human individuals. Some clones are missing from TCRdb's copy, which holds only in-frame ones; the method was immunoSEQ multiplex PCR. The repertoire holds approximately 1,500,000 clones, with roughly 96% as singletons. V shed 3 bases and J shed 4 bases, with 14 bases lying between them. There are 15 residues in the CDR3. The germline CDR1 and CDR2 sequences are SGHTA and FQGNSA. This TCR was sampled from a man aged 30 to 39 in good health. The V gene is TRBV7-2, the J gene TRBJ2-3; a possible D gene is TRBD2 (7 bases). Sequencing used naive CD4+ T cells sorted from blood. Subset defined: CD45RA+ positively selected. CDR3: CASSFGGARADTQYF. The CDR3 nucleotides are TGTGCCAGCAGCTTTGGGGGGGCGAGGGCAGATACGCAGTATTTT.